The sequence of this TCR beta chain was determined in a study of blood T cell repertoires in COVID-19 (dated by TCRdb to 2018 to 2020). About the full investigation: Collaborator samples came from the United States, Italy and Spain and covered acute and convalescent phases of COVID-19. The material from the prospective study consisted of cDNA or gDNA derived from T cells, B-cell-depleted T cells, or PBMCs. The dataset comprised deeply sampled blood TCRbeta repertoires from subjects exposed to, actively infected with, or recovered from COVID-19. A freely available public database, intended as a resource for researchers studying the immune response to SARS-CoV-2, is where the repertoires were released. The samples were drawn from the first 160 participants of the ongoing ImmuneRACE study and from 1,254 subjects provided by 6 global collaborators. The sample metadata nearly always contained a de-identified subject ID, COVID-19 status, age in years and sex. Where HLA class I and class II types were available, the types were taken from metadata supplied by the sample provider, not from assay-based typing.

Overall results and qualifications from the work: The amount of clinical and demographic metadata varied by source and participant and was provided uncurated.

According to the germline V gene, CDR1 reads SGHAT and CDR2 reads FQNNGV. Trimming leaves V shorter by 5 bases and J shorter by 3 bases, with the junction holding 6 bases beyond the gene matches. The CDR3 contains 14 residues, cysteine and phenylalanine counted. Only the CDR3 part of the read is kept: 42 bases, read in frame from the first base. TCRbeta CDR3 regions were amplified from genomic DNA using the immunoSEQ Assay, a bias-controlled multiplex PCR. As for the original processing: Within the assay, amplification of reference gene primers was used to estimate how many nucleated cells each sample contained. To quantify the absolute abundance of each unique TCRbeta CDR3 rearrangement, sequence reads were collapsed and filtered. For each sample, productive Simpson clonality was calculated by taking the square root of Simpson's diversity index across productive rearrangements. The source is immuneACCESS, and TCRdb retained only in-frame sequences with V and J called. Part of the clones is not carried over; for the studies checked, unresolved V genes explain less than half of this, and the remainder is unexplained. D and trimming were read from the DNA, whereas the V and J calls and clone size are those reported in that table. Present in this sample are 310,000 or so clones, roughly 87% of which were seen just once. The ten most abundant clones make up roughly 2.2% of the sample.

This clone was found once. Its specific antigen is unknown. Nothing much larger sits one base from this clone, and base qualities are not available. Samples from volunteer blood donors who had recovered from COVID-19 were contributed by a second Seattle source. Collaborating institutions collected whole blood in K2EDTA tubes following their own protocols. For TCRbeta analysis, collaborators shipped samples as frozen whole blood, isolated PBMCs, or DNA extracted from either of those sample types. The receptor was isolated from a woman in her forties or fifties who had recovered from COVID-19. The V and J genes are TRBV11-2 and TRBJ2-7, with TRBD1 matching 8 junction bases. Sequenced: peripheral blood. The CDR3 loop reads CASSLQGANYEQYF. The DNA is as follows: TGTGCCAGCAGCCTCCAGGGGGCTAACTACGAGCAGTACTTC.